Listed below are T cell receptor beta chains from one sample, sequenced in a study of CD8 T cells in ankylosing spondylitis. Each CDR3 protein is one row after TCRdb ran MiXCR on the 5' RACE reads. The table has 290,000 or so distinct CDR3 sequences, more than 20% seen once. The sequenced material came from blood, either unsorted or a sorted T cell fraction (not recorded which). The origin of the receptors is a female donor with ankylosing spondylitis or in good health (not recorded which). The CDR3 runs from the conserved cysteine through the conserved F or W. Each record gives: clone size, CDR3 length, J gene, D gene, V gene, CDR3 DNA, CDR3 protein. A D gene is named only where the DNA matches it firmly. Only part of the rows carry a size: once, few, many, or a class if the clone is expanded.

abundance: .; len: 14; j_gene: TRBJ2-7; d_gene: TRBD2; v_gene: TRBV12-3/TRBV12-4; CDR3nt: TGTGCCAGCAGTTTGACTAGCGCTTCCTACGAGCAGTACTTC; CDR3aa: CASSLTSASYEQYF
abundance: .; len: 15; j_gene: TRBJ2-7; d_gene: TRBD1; v_gene: TRBV15; CDR3nt: TGTGCCACCAGCAGAGATGGACAGGGGGCCTACGAGCAGTACTTC; CDR3aa: CATSRDGQGAYEQYF
abundance: .; len: 11; j_gene: TRBJ2-3; d_gene: .; v_gene: TRBV20-1; CDR3nt: TGCAGCGGGGGACGGACAGATACGCAGTATTTT; CDR3aa: CSGGRTDTQYF
abundance: many; len: 15; j_gene: TRBJ2-1; d_gene: .; v_gene: TRBV10-3; CDR3nt: TGTGCCACCCGAGCCCTCAGCCGCTCCTACAATGAGCAGTTCTTC; CDR3aa: CATRALSRSYNEQFF
abundance: few; len: 14; j_gene: TRBJ2-7; d_gene: .; v_gene: TRBV12-5; CDR3nt: TGTGCTAGTGGTTTGTACGGCCGGGTCCGCGAGCAGTACTTC; CDR3aa: CASGLYGRVREQYF
abundance: once; len: 18; j_gene: TRBJ2-3; d_gene: TRBD2; v_gene: TRBV4-2; CDR3nt: TGTGCCAGCAGCCAAGGCCTCCAAGCGGGAGTAGGGGGGGATACGCAGTATTTT; CDR3aa: CASSQGLQAGVGGDTQYF
abundance: .; len: 13; j_gene: TRBJ2-7; d_gene: .; v_gene: TRBV18; CDR3nt: TGTGCCAGCTCACCCCCCTTCGGGGTCGAGCAGTACTTC; CDR3aa: CASSPPFGVEQYF
abundance: few; len: 13; j_gene: TRBJ2-5; d_gene: .; v_gene: TRBV5-1; CDR3nt: TGCGCCAGCAGCTTGGAGATTCAAGAGACCCAGTACTTC; CDR3aa: CASSLEIQETQYF
abundance: .; len: 12; j_gene: TRBJ1-5; d_gene: TRBD1; v_gene: TRBV18; CDR3nt: TGTGCCAGCTCGGGACAGGATCAGCCCCAGCATTTT; CDR3aa: CASSGQDQPQHF
abundance: few; len: 15; j_gene: TRBJ2-2; d_gene: .; v_gene: TRBV9; CDR3nt: TGTGCCAGCAGCGTAGCGACAATGAGAACCGGGGAGCTGTTTTTT; CDR3aa: CASSVATMRTGELFF
abundance: few; len: 14; j_gene: TRBJ2-4; d_gene: .; v_gene: TRBV20-1; CDR3nt: TGCAGTGCCCCCTCGCCGCTAGGACAAAACATTCAGTACTTC; CDR3aa: CSAPSPLGQNIQYF
abundance: few; len: 13; j_gene: TRBJ2-3; d_gene: .; v_gene: TRBV5-1; CDR3nt: TGCGCCAGCGGAACAGGAGGCACAGATACGCAGTATTTT; CDR3aa: CASGTGGTDTQYF
abundance: few; len: 16; j_gene: TRBJ2-7; d_gene: .; v_gene: TRBV6-1; CDR3nt: TGTGCCAGCAGTGAAGCGCAAGTGAGACAGCCTTACGAGCAGTACTTC; CDR3aa: CASSEAQVRQPYEQYF
abundance: few; len: 14; j_gene: TRBJ2-1; d_gene: TRBD2; v_gene: TRBV20-1; CDR3nt: TGCAGTGCTAGAGAAAGCGGGAGGGGTCATGAGCAGTTCTTC; CDR3aa: CSARESGRGHEQFF
abundance: few; len: 18; j_gene: TRBJ2-3; d_gene: TRBD2; v_gene: TRBV15; CDR3nt: TGTGCCACCAGCGATCGCCTTGGGACTAGCGGGAGGACAGATACGCAGTATTTT; CDR3aa: CATSDRLGTSGRTDTQYF
abundance: many; len: 15; j_gene: TRBJ2-7; d_gene: TRBD2; v_gene: TRBV10-3; CDR3nt: TGTGCCATCACCGAAGGGACTAGCGGGGCCTACGAGCAGTACTTC; CDR3aa: CAITEGTSGAYEQYF